This T cell receptor beta chain was sequenced in a study of T cells after yellow fever vaccination. TCRdb re-derived calls from the 5' RACE reads in MiXCR, one entry per CDR3 protein. Of hundreds of thousands of distinct CDR3 sequences in the sample, more than 9% were seen once. This clonotype appeared a few times. Antigen: not known. Germline V lookup: CDR1 SGHRS, CDR2 YFSETQ. Trimming left V 4 bases short and J 4 bases short, with 11 bases between. The CDR3 is 14 residues long. Study results and limitations: At under 97% for CD4 and 70% to 90% for CD8, most primary-vaccination clones showed up again after the booster.

This material consisted of PBMCs, taken on the day of the yellow fever booster vaccination. V and J are TRBV5-1 and TRBJ1-4; a weak D match, TRBD1 (5 bases). The receptor was isolated from a man aged 30 to 39 who received the YFV17D yellow fever vaccine. CDR3 residues: CASSRGRGNEKLFF. Here the CDR3 DNA reads TGCGCCAGCAGCCGGGGGAGGGGTAATGAAAAACTGTTTTTT.